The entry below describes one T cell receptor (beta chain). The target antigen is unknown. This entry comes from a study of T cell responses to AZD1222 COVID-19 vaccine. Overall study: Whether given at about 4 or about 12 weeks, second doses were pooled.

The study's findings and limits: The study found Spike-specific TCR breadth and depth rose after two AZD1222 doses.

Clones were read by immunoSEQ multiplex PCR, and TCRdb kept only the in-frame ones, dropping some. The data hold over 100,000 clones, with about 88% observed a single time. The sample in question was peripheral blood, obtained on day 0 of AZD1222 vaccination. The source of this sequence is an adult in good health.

The CDR3 region is CASSQVRGRGQTQYF. The CDR3 DNA follows: TGCGCCAGCAGCCAAGTGCGGGGTAGAGGGCAGACCCAGTACTTC. The rearrangement uses TRBV4-3 and TRBJ2-5; D possibly corresponds to TRBD2 (6 bases). The CDR3 has 15 residues. Trimming shortened V by 1 base and J by 6 bases, and 15 bases separated the two germline ends. Per germline, CDR1 LGHNA and CDR2 YSLEER.